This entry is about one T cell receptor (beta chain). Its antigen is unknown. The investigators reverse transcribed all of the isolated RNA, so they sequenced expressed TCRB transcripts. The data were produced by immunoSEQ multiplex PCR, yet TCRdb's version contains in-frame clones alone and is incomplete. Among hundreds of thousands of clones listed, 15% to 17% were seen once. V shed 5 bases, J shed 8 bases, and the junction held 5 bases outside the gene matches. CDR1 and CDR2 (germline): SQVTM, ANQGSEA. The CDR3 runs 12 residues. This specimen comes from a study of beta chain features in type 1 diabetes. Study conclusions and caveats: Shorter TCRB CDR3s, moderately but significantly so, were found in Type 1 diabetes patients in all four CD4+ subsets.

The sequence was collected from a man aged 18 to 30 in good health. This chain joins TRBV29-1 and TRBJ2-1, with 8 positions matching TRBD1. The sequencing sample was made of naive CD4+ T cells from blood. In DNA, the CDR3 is TGCAGCGTTTCCCGGGACAGGCATGAGCAGTTCTTC. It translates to CSVSRDRHEQFF.